This T cell receptor beta chain was recorded in a study of shared clonotypes between healthy human individuals. On the study more broadly: Each donor's CD8 memory used one plate, CD8 naive two, each CD4 subset three.

The CDR3 is made up of 13 amino acids. V was pared by 4 bases and J by 7 bases, with 16 bases between. The germline V gene has CDR1 GTSNPN and CDR2 SVGIG (reference sequence). Terminally differentiated effector memory CD45RA+ cells were excluded by CCR7 positive selection of CD45RO-negative cells. Per sorted-subset replicate PCR, input was roughly 200 ng DNA, representing about 30,000 T cell genomes. TCRdb's table, derived via immunoSEQ multiplex PCR, lists solely in-frame clones and lacks some. The table has about 590,000 clones, just under 97% seen once. Sequencing was done on a sample of naive CD8+ T cells sorted from blood. The chain has TRBV30 and TRBJ1-1; the D is unclear. This clonotype was obtained from a woman in her 30s in good health. CDR3 sequence reads: CAWNDGKWGEAFF. Written as DNA, the CDR3 is TGTGCCTGGAATGACGGAAAGTGGGGTGAAGCTTTCTTT.